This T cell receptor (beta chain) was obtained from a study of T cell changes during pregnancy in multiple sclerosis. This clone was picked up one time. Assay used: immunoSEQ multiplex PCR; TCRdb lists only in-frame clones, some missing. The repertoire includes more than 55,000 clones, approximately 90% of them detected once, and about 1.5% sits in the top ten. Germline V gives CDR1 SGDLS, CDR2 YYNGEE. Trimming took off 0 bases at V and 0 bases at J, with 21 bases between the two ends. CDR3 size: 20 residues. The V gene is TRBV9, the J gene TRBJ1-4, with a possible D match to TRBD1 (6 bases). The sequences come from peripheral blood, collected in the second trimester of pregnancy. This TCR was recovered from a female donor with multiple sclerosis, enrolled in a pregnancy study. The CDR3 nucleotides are TGTGCCAGCAGCGTAGGGTTGGGGGCCCCGACTGATGCAACTAATGAAAAACTGTTTTTT. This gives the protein CASSVGLGAPTDATNEKLFF. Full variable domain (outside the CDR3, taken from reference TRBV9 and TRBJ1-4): DSGVTQTPKHLITATGQRVTLRCSPRSGDLSVYWYQQSLDQGLQFLIQYYNGEERAKGNILERFSAQQFPDLHSELNLSSLELGDSALYFCASSVGLGAPTDATNEKLFFGSGTQLSVL.